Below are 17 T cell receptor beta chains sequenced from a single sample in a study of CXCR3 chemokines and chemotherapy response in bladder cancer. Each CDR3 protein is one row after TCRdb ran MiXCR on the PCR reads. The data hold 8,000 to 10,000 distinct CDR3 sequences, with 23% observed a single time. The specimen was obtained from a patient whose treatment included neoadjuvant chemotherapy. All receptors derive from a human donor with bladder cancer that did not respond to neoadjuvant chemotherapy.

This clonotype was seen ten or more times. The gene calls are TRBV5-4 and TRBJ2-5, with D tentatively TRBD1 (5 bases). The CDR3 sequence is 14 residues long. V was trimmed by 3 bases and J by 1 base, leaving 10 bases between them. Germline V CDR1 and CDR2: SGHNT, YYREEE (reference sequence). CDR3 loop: CASSSTDSQETQYF. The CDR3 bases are TGTGCCAGCAGCTCGACTGACAGCCAAGAGACCCAGTACTTC.

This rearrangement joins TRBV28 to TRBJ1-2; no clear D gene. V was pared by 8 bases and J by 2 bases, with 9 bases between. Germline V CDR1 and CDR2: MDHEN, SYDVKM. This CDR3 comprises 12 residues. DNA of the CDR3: TGTGCCAGCCGGTCAGTAAACTATGGCTACACCTTC. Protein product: CASRSVNYGYTF.

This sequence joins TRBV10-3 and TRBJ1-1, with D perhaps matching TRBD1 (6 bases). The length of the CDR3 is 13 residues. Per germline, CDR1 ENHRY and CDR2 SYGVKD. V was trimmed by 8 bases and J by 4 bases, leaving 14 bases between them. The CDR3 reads CAIGEGGPTEAFF. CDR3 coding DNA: TGTGCCATCGGCGAGGGGGGGCCCACTGAAGCTTTCTTT.

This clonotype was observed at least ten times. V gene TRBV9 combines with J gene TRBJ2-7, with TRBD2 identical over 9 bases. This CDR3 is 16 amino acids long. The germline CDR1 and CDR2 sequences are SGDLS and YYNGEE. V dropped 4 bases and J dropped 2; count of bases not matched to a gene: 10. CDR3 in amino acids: CASSPRGLAGTYEQYF. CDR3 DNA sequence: TGTGCCAGCAGCCCCCGCGGTCTAGCGGGGACCTACGAGCAGTACTTC. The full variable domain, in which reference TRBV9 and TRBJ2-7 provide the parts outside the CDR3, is DSGVTQTPKHLITATGQRVTLRCSPRSGDLSVYWYQQSLDQGLQFLIQYYNGEERAKGNILERFSAQQFPDLHSELNLSSLELGDSALYFCASSPRGLAGTYEQYFGPGTRLTVT.

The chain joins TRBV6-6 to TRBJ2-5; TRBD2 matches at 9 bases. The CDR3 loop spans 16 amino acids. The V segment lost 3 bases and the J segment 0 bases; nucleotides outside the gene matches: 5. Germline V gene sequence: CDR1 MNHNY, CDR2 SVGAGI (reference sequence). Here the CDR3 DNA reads TGTGCCAGCAGTTATAGCGGGGGACACAACCAAGAGACCCAGTACTTC. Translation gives CASSYSGGHNQETQYF.

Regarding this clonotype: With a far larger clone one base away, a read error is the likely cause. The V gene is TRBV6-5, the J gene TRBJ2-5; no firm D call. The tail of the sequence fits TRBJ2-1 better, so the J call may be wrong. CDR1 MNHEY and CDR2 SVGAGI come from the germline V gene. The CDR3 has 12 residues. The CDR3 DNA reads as TGTGCCAGCCACTCCGCAGGCTACGAGCAGTTCTTC. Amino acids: CASHSAGYEQFF.

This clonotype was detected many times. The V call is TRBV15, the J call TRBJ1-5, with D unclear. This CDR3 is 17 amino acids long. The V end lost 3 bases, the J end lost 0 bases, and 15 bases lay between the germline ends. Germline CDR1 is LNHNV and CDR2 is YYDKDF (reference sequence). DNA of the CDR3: TGTGCCACCAGCAGGGATGGCGGCGGTGATAGCAATCAGCCCCAGCATTTT. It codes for CATSRDGGGDSNQPQHF.

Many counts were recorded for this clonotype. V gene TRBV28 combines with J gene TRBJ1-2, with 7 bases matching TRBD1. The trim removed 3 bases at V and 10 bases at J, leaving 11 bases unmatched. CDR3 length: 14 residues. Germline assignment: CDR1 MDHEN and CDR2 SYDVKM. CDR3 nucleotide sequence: TGTGCCAGCAGTTTGGAAGGGACAGTTGACGACTACACCTTC. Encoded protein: CASSLEGTVDDYTF.

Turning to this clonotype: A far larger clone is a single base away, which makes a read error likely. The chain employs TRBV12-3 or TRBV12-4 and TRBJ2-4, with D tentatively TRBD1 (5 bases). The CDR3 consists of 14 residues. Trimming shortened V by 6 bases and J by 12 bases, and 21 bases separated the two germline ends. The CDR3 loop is CASSLRPSLDTQYF. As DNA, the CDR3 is TGTGCCAGCAGCTTACGGCCGAGCTTGGACACTCAGTACTTC.

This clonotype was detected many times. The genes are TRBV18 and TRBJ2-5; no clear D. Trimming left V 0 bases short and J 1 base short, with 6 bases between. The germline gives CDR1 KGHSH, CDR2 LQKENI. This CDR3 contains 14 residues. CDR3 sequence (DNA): TGTGCCAGCTCACCACCCCCGTCCCAAGAGACCCAGTACTTC. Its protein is CASSPPPSQETQYF.

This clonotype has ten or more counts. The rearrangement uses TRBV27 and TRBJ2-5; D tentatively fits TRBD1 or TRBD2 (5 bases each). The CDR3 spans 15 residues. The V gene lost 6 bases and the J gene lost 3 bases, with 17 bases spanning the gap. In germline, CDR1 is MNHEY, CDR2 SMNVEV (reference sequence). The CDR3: CASSALGTPEETQYF. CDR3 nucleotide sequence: TGTGCCAGCAGCGCCCTTGGGACGCCAGAAGAGACCCAGTACTTC.

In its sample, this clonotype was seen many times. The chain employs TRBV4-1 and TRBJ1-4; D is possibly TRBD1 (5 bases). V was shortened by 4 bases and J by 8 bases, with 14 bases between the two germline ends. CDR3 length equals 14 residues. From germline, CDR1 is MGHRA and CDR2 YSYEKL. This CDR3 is CASSPDSGREKLFF. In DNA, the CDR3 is TGCGCCAGCAGCCCCGACAGTGGGAGGGAAAAACTGTTTTTT.

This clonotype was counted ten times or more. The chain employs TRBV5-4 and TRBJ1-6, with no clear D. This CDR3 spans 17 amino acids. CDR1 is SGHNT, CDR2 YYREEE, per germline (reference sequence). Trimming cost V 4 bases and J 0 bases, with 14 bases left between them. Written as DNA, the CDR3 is TGTGCCAGCAGCCCCCAACGGGGTCGCTCCTATAATTCACCCCTCCACTTT. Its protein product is CASSPQRGRSYNSPLHF.

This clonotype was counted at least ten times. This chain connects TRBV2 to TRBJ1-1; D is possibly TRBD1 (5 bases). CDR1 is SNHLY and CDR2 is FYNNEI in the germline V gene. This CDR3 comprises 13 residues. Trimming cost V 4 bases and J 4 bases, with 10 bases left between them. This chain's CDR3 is CASSAGDGTEAFF. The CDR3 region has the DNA TGTGCCAGCAGTGCTGGGGACGGCACTGAAGCTTTCTTT.

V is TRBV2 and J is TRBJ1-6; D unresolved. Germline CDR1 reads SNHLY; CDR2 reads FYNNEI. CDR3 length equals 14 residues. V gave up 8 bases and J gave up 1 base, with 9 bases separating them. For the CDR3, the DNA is TGTGCCAGCGGGCCGGGATCCTATAATTCACCCCTCCACTTT. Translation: CASGPGSYNSPLHF.

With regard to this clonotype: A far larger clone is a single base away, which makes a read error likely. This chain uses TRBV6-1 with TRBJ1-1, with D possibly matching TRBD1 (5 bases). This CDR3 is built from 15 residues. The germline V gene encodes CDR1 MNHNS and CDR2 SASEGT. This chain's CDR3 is CASSYVDSLNTEALF. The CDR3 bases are TGTGCCAGCAGTTACGTAGACAGTTTGAACACTGAAGCTTTATTT.

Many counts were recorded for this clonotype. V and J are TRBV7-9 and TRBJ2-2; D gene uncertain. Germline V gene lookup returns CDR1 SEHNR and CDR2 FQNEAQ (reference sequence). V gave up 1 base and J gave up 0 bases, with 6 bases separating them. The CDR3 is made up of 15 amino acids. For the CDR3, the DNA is TGTGCCAGCAGCTTAGGGCTCGCGAACACCGGGGAGCTGTTTTTT. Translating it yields CASSLGLANTGELFF. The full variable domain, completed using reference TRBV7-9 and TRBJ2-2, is DTGVSQNPRHKITKRGQNVTFRCDPISEHNRLYWYRQTLGQGPEFLTYFQNEAQLEKSRLLSDRFSAERPKGSFSTLEIQRTEQGDSAMYLCASSLGLANTGELFFGEGSRLTVL.